One sample yielded the 21 T cell receptor beta chains listed below, sequenced in a study of blood T cell repertoires in COVID-19. The protocol was immunoSEQ multiplex PCR, while the TCRdb copy is restricted to in-frame clones and leaves out a portion. The data hold tens of thousands of clones, with roughly 88% observed a single time. The sample was peripheral blood. These receptors all come from a man in his 60s with active COVID-19.

This clone was seen only a few times. The J gene is TRBJ1-1, the V gene TRBV9; D is undetermined. V was trimmed by 2 bases and J by 5 bases, leaving 10 bases between them. Germline V gives CDR1 SGDLS, CDR2 YYNGEE. The CDR3 extends over 13 amino acids. CDR3 amino acids: CASSVIEKTEAFF. For the CDR3, the DNA is TGTGCCAGCAGCGTCATAGAGAAGACTGAAGCTTTCTTT.

The chain recombines TRBV29-1 with TRBJ1-3; 7 bases agree with TRBD1. CDR3 length: 12 residues. The germline V gene encodes CDR1 SQVTM and CDR2 ANQGSEA. V lost 6 bases to trimming and J lost 2 bases; unmatched junction nucleotides: 1. The CDR3 region has the DNA TGCAGCGTCGGGACAGCTGGAAACACCATATATTTT. Its translation is CSVGTAGNTIYF.

This chain uses TRBV24-1 with TRBJ2-3; 7 nucleotides agree with TRBD1. The germline gives CDR1 KGHDR, CDR2 SFDVKD. V was pared by 4 bases and J by 0 bases, with 6 bases of the junction left unmatched. The CDR3 covers 16 residues. DNA of the CDR3: TGTGCCACCAGTGACCCCGGGACAGAAAGCACAGATACGCAGTATTTT. As protein: CATSDPGTESTDTQYF.

The chain has TRBV29-1 and TRBJ2-5, with TRBD2 matching over 8 bases. The J segment lost 5 bases and the V segment lost 4 bases, leaving 6 bases of the junction unmatched. Germline V gene data show CDR1 as SQVTM and CDR2 as ANQGSEA. The CDR3 is made up of 13 amino acids. The CDR3 spells CSVGGGRSETQYF. The DNA of the CDR3 is TGCAGCGTTGGAGGCGGGAGGTCTGAGACCCAGTACTTC. The whole variable domain, filled in from reference TRBV29-1 and TRBJ2-5, reads SAVISQKPSRDICQRGTSLTIQCQVDSQVTMMFWYRQQPGQSLTLIATANQGSEATYESGFVIDKFPISRPNLTFSTLTVSNMSPEDSSIYLCSVGGGRSETQYFGPGTRLLVL.

V is TRBV3-1 (or the pseudogene TRBV3-2) and J is TRBJ1-2, with a possible D match to TRBD1 (6 bases). The V gene's germline CDR1 is LGHDT and CDR2 YNNKEL (reference sequence). The CDR3 spans 15 residues. V was pared by 3 bases and J by 7 bases, with 18 bases between. Here the CDR3 DNA reads TGTGCCAGCAGCCATGAGGAGGTCAGGGGAAGTGGCTACACCTTC. Translation: CASSHEEVRGSGYTF.

The rearrangement joins TRBV4-3 to TRBJ2-7, with 7 bases matching TRBD1. The CDR3 sequence is 15 residues long. Looked up from germline, CDR1 is LGHNA and CDR2 is YSLEER. V lost 2 bases and J lost 3; bases outside the gene matches: 7. This chain's CDR3 is CASSQIGTVVYEQYF. The CDR3 DNA follows: TGCGCCAGCAGCCAAATCGGGACAGTGGTCTACGAGCAGTACTTC.

The J gene is TRBJ1-1, the V gene TRBV5-1, with 7 bases aligning to TRBD1. With V trimmed by 4 bases and J by 0 bases, 6 bases remained unmatched. Germline assignment: CDR1 SGHRS and CDR2 YFSETQ. There are 15 residues in the CDR3. Here the CDR3 reads CASSHYRGMNTEAFF. CDR3 nucleotide sequence: TGCGCCAGCAGCCATTACAGGGGAATGAACACTGAAGCTTTCTTT.

This chain uses TRBV4-2 with TRBJ2-7; 9 bases match TRBD2. Germline loops: CDR1 LGHNA, CDR2 YNFKEQ. V lost 1 base and J lost 2; bases outside the gene matches: 3. The CDR3 covers 15 residues. The CDR3 DNA is TGTGCCAGCAGCCAAGTTCCTAGCGGGGCCTACGAGCAGTACTTC. Translated, it gives CASSQVPSGAYEQYF.

The gene calls are TRBV5-1 and TRBJ2-1, with 7 positions matching TRBD1. Trimming took 6 bases from V and 2 from J; bases not matched to a gene: 11. Germline CDR1 is SGHRS and CDR2 is YFSETQ. The CDR3 covers 16 residues. The CDR3 reads CASTLMAGGTYNEQFF. CDR3 coding DNA: TGCGCCAGCACCCTGATGGCAGGGGGAACCTACAATGAGCAGTTCTTC.

This clone is judged large. The chain is built from TRBV6-2 or TRBV6-3 and TRBJ1-2, with D maybe TRBD1 (5 bases). Trimming pared 5 bases from V and 5 bases from J, leaving 15 bases between. The CDR3 totals 14 residues. The V gene's germline CDR1 is MNHEY and CDR2 SVGEGT. The CDR3 region has the DNA TGTGCCAGCAGTGGGGCCAGCATCTCTTATGGCTACACCTTC. This gives the protein CASSGASISYGYTF.

The chain carries TRBV11-1 and TRBJ2-7; 10 nucleotides align to TRBD1. Germline loops: CDR1 SGHAT, CDR2 FQDESV (reference sequence). After removal of 3 bases from V and 3 bases from J, the junction contained 8 bases not matched to a gene. This CDR3 contains 16 residues. CDR3 DNA: TGTGCCAGCAGCTTGGGGTCGGGACAGGGGTACTACGAGCAGTACTTC. Protein product: CASSLGSGQGYYEQYF.

J is TRBJ2-1 and V is TRBV9; TRBD2 matches at 9 bases. V was clipped by 0 bases and J by 5 bases; unmatched bases: 3. Per germline, CDR1 SGDLS and CDR2 YYNGEE. The CDR3 covers 15 residues. CDR3 DNA sequence: TGTGCCAGCAGCGTAGCGAGCGGGAGGCACAATGAGCAGTTCTTC. This encodes CASSVASGRHNEQFF.

The chain combines TRBV18 with TRBJ2-7, with D perhaps TRBD2 (6 bases). V gave up 2 bases and J gave up 0 bases, with 11 bases separating them. This CDR3 spans 15 amino acids. Per the germline V gene, CDR1 is KGHSH and CDR2 is LQKENI. The CDR3 DNA reads as TGTGCCAGCTCACCAGGAGGGACGAACTCCTACGAGCAGTACTTC. It codes for CASSPGGTNSYEQYF. The full variable domain, in which reference TRBV18 and TRBJ2-7 provide the parts outside the CDR3, is NAGVMQNPRHLVRRRGQEARLRCSPMKGHSHVYWYRQLPEEGLKFMVYLQKENIIDESGMPKERFSAEFPKEGPSILRIQQVVRGDSAAYFCASSPGGTNSYEQYFGPGTRLTVT.

The chain couples TRBV11-2 to TRBJ2-7; TRBD1 matches at 10 bases. The CDR3 is 16 amino acids. The V gene's germline CDR1 is SGHAT and CDR2 FQNNGV. The ends lost 0 bases at V and 4 bases at J; junction bases unmatched: 6. The CDR3 DNA reads as TGTGCCAGCAGCTTAGACCAGACAGGGGGCGGGTACGAGCAGTACTTC. Translated, it gives CASSLDQTGGGYEQYF.

The genes are TRBV30 and TRBJ2-3, with 7 bases that match TRBD2. The CDR3 contains 14 residues. V shed 3 bases, J shed 3 bases, and the junction held 6 bases outside the gene matches. From germline, CDR1 is GTSNPN and CDR2 SVGIG (reference sequence). The CDR3 is CAWRGLAATDTQYF. CDR3 nucleotides: TGTGCCTGGAGAGGTCTAGCGGCAACAGATACGCAGTATTTT.

The rearrangement links TRBV29-1 to TRBJ1-1; 7 nucleotides match TRBD1. Germline V lookup: CDR1 SQVTM, CDR2 ANQGSEA. Losses at the gene ends were 5 bases for V and 6 bases for J; bases not matched to a gene: 15. This CDR3 has 15 residues. The CDR3 DNA reads TGCAGCGTTCGACAAACAGGGGCGCCCACGGCTGAAGCTTTCTTT. It codes for CSVRQTGAPTAEAFF. Looking up the rest from reference TRBV29-1 and TRBJ1-1 gives the full variable domain: SAVISQKPSRDICQRGTSLTIQCQVDSQVTMMFWYRQQPGQSLTLIATANQGSEATYESGFVIDKFPISRPNLTFSTLTVSNMSPEDSSIYLCSVRQTGAPTAEAFFGQGTRLTVV.

The chain has TRBV9 and TRBJ2-1, with TRBD2 identical over 13 bases. The CDR3 spans 18 residues. V was clipped by 4 bases and J by 7 bases; unmatched bases: 14. Germline-derived CDR1 and CDR2 are SGDLS and YYNGEE. Here the CDR3 DNA reads TGTGCCAGCAGCATTGGAGGGACTAGCGGGACTCGACGAAATGAGCAGTTCTTC. Protein sequence: CASSIGGTSGTRRNEQFF. Filled out from reference TRBV9 and TRBJ2-1, the complete variable domain reads DSGVTQTPKHLITATGQRVTLRCSPRSGDLSVYWYQQSLDQGLQFLIQYYNGEERAKGNILERFSAQQFPDLHSELNLSSLELGDSALYFCASSIGGTSGTRRNEQFFGPGTRLTVL.

V usage is TRBV5-1 and J usage is TRBJ2-7; 13 bases agree with TRBD2. V lost 0 bases and J lost 1; bases outside the gene matches: 7. The CDR3 spans 18 residues. Germline CDR1 and CDR2: SGHRS and YFSETQ. CDR3 region: CASSLDPTSGRTSYEQYF. The CDR3 DNA is TGCGCCAGCAGCTTGGATCCGACTAGCGGGAGGACGTCCTACGAGCAGTACTTC.

Here the CDR3 reads CASSLGDRENEQYF. In DNA, the CDR3 is TGTGCCAGCAGCTTGGGGGACAGGGAAAACGAGCAGTACTTC. The J gene is TRBJ2-7, the V gene TRBV5-4, with 9 bases fitting TRBD1. Germline loops: CDR1 SGHNT, CDR2 YYREEE (reference sequence). This CDR3 is 14 amino acids long. V lost 0 bases and J lost 5; bases outside the gene matches: 3.

The chain employs TRBV10-3 and TRBJ2-4; the D is unclear. Germline loops: CDR1 ENHRY, CDR2 SYGVKD. The CDR3 runs to 16 residues. Trimming left V 3 bases short and J 0 bases short, with 12 bases between. CDR3 sequence reads: CAISDAQILAKNIQYF. In nucleotides, the CDR3 is TGTGCCATCAGTGACGCACAGATCCTAGCCAAAAACATTCAGTACTTC.

In its sample, this clone was seen a few times. The J gene is TRBJ2-2, the V gene TRBV18, with 9 bases aligning to TRBD1. Germline V gene data show CDR1 as KGHSH and CDR2 as LQKENI. V shed 5 bases and J 6 bases; nucleotides not matched to a gene: 7. This CDR3 has 15 amino acids. The CDR3 coding sequence is TGTGCCAGCTCATCCCGGGACAGGGATTCCGGGGAGCTGTTTTTT. Its protein product is CASSSRDRDSGELFF.